This paragraph reports one T cell receptor (beta chain). Germline loops: CDR1 MGHRA, CDR2 YSYEKL. V lost 0 bases and J 6 bases, leaving 19 bases between the germline ends. The CDR3 spans 17 residues. These data come from a study of blood T cell repertoires in COVID-19. About the research overall: COVID-19 samples collected from the United States, Italy and Spain covered acute and convalescent phases. The cDNA or gDNA used as material had been derived from T cells, B-cell-depleted T cells, or PBMCs.

The authors' processing: Estimates of nucleated cell counts were drawn from the amplification of reference gene primers. TCRdb's table, derived via immunoSEQ multiplex PCR, lists solely in-frame clones and lacks some. V and J calls and clone size are given by that table; D and trimming were obtained from the DNA. The table records 300,000 to 350,000 clones, around nine tenths of them present only once. Enrolment of Seattle patients took place during active infection, and they were followed longitudinally. V gene TRBV4-1 combines with J gene TRBJ2-3, with D maybe TRBD2 (5 bases). The TCR originated in a woman in her sixties or seventies with COVID-19, enrolled during active disease. Material for sequencing was peripheral blood. Written as DNA, the CDR3 is TGCGCCAGCAGCCAAGATAAGCTAGCTCGGAACGGGGATACGCAGTATTTT. Its protein product is CASSQDKLARNGDTQYF.